The clone carrying this T cell receptor (beta chain) was observed a handful of times. The antigen remains undetermined. This sample was included in a study of beta chain features in type 1 diabetes. Study findings and constraints: People with Type 1 diabetes carried modestly yet significantly shorter TCRB CDR3s in all four CD4+ subsets.

The CDR3 is made up of 18 amino acids. With 4 bases clipped from V and 5 bases from J, the junction kept 15 bases outside the gene matches. From germline, CDR1 is SGHNT and CDR2 YYREEE (reference sequence). Every bit of the isolated RNA underwent reverse transcription, so sequencing read expressed TCRB transcripts. The assay was immunoSEQ multiplex PCR, and TCRdb's table has in-frame clones only and misses some. Among 600,000 to 700,000 clones listed, 13% were seen once. The receptor was derived from a man between 18 and 35 years old with type 1 diabetes. Specimen: naive CD4+ T cells from blood. The J gene is TRBJ1-6, the V gene TRBV5-4; 7 bases map to TRBD1. The CDR3 DNA reads as TGTGCCAGCAGCGCGCGACAGGGCCGCGTTTTGGATAATTCACCCCTCCACTTT. Translating it yields CASSARQGRVLDNSPLHF. The complete variable domain, with remaining parts taken from reference TRBV5-4 and TRBJ1-6, reads ETGVTQSPTHLIKTRGQQVTLRCSSQSGHNTVSWYQQALGQGPQFIFQYYREEENGRGNFPPRFSGLQFPNYSSELNVNALELDDSALYLCASSARQGRVLDNSPLHFGNGTRLTVT.